This TCR beta chain was identified during a study of T cell changes during pregnancy in multiple sclerosis. Libraries were prepared by immunoSEQ multiplex PCR; TCRdb keeps only in-frame clonotypes and omits some of them. The table has about 20,000 clones, 88% seen once. V was cut by 0 bases and J by 5 bases, with 11 bases left in between. The germline CDR1 and CDR2 sequences are SNHLY and FYNNEI. This CDR3 spans 15 amino acids. This receptor was taken from a female donor in good health, enrolled as a control in a pregnancy study. The sequenced sample was CD8+ T cells from peripheral blood mononuclear cells, obtained in the third trimester of pregnancy. The chain uses TRBV2 and TRBJ1-5, with TRBD1 as a possible D gene (5 bases). CDR3 DNA sequence: TGTGCCAGCAGTGAAGCCGGGGACTTCTATCAGCCCCAGCATTTT. Protein sequence: CASSEAGDFYQPQHF.